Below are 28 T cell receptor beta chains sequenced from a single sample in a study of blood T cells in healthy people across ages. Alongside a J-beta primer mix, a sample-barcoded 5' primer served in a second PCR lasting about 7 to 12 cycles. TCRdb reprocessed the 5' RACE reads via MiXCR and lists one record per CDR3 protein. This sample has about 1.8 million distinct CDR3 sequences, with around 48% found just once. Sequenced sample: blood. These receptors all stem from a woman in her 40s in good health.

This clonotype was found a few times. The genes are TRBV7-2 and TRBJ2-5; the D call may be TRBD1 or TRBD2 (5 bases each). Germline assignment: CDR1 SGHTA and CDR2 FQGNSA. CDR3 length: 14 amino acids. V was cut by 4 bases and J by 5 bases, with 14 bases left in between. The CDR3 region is CASSSLRGSETQYF. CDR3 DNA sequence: TGTGCCAGCAGCTCCCTCCGGGGCAGCGAGACCCAGTACTTC.

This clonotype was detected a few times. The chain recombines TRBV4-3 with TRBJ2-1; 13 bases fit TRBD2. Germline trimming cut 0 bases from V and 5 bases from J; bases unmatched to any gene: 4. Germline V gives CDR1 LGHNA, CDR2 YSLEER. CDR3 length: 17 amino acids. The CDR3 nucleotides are TGCGCCAGCAGCCAAGATCAGGGACTAGCGGGGAACAATGAGCAGTTCTTC. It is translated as CASSQDQGLAGNNEQFF.

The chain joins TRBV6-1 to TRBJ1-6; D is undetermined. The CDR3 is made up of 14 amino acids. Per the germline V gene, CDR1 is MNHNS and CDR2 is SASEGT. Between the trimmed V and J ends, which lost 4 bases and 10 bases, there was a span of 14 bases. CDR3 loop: CASSAAEGNSPLHF. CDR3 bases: TGTGCCAGCAGTGCCGCCGAAGGTAACTCACCCCTCCACTTT.

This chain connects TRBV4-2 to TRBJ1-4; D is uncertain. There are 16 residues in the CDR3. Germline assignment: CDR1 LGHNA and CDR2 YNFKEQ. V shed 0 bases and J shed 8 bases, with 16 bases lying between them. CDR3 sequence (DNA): TGTGCCAGCAGCCAAGATGCGGGCCCCCGACGGGAAAAACTGTTTTTT. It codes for CASSQDAGPRREKLFF.

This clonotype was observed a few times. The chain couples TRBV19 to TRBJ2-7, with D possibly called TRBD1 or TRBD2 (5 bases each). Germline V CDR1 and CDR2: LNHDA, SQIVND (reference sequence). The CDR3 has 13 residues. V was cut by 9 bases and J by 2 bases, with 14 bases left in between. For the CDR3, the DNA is TGTGCCAGACAGCAGGGAGCACCCTACGAGCAGTACTTC. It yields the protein CARQQGAPYEQYF.

This CDR3 reads CASSLRVLNAEAFF. The CDR3 DNA is TGTGCCAGCAGTTTAAGGGTCTTAAACGCTGAAGCTTTCTTT. The chain uses TRBV12-3 or TRBV12-4 and TRBJ1-1; D call uncertain. The CDR3 totals 14 residues. V dropped 2 bases and J dropped 6 bases, with 13 bases sitting between them.

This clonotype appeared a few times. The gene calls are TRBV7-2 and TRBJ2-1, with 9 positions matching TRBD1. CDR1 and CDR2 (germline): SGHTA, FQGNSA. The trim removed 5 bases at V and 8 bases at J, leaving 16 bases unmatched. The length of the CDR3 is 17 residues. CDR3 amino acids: CASSTPDRGHWKDEQFF. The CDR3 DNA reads TGTGCCAGCAGCACCCCGGACAGGGGTCATTGGAAGGATGAGCAGTTCTTC.

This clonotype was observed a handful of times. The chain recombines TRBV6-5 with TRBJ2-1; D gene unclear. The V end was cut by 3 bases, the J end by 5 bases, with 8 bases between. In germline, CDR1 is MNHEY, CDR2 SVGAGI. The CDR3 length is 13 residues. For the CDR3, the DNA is TGTGCCAGCAGTTATGGGCAGAACAATGAGCAGTTCTTC. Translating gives CASSYGQNNEQFF.

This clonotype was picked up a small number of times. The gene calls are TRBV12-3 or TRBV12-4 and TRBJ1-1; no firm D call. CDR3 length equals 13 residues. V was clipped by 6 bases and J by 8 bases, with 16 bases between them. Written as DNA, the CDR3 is TGTGCCAGCAGGCCTTCGACGCGGGCCGAAGCTTTCTTT. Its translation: CASRPSTRAEAFF.

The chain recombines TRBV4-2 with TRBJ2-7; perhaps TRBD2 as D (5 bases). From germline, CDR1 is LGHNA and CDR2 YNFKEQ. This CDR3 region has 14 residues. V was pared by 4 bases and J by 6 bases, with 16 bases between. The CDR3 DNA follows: TGTGCCAGCAGCCGAGAACTAGATTCGGGCGAGCAGTACTTC. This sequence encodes CASSRELDSGEQYF.

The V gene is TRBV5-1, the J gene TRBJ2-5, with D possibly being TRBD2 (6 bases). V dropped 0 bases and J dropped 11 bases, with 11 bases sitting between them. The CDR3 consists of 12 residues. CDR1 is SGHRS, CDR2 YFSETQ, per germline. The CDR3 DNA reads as TGCGCCAGCAGCTTGGTGGTCCGGGAGCAGTACTTC. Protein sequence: CASSLVVREQYF.

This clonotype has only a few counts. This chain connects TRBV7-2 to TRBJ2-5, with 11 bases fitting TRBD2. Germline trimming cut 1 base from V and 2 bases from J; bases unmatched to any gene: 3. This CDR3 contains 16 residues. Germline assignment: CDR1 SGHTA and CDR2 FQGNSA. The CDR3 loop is CASSLVRLAGQETQYF. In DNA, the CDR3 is TGTGCCAGCAGCTTAGTTAGACTAGCGGGGCAAGAGACCCAGTACTTC.

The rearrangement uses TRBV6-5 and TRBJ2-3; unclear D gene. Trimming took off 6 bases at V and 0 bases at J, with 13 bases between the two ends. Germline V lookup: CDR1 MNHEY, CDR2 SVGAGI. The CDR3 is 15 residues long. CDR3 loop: CASSEVGFSTDTQYF. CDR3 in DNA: TGTGCCAGCAGCGAGGTTGGGTTTAGCACAGATACGCAGTATTTT.

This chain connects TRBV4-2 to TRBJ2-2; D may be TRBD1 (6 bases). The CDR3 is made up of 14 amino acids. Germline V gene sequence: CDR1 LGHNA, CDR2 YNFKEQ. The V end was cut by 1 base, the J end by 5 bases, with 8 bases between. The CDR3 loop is CASSQVRGTGELFF. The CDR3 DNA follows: TGTGCCAGCAGCCAAGTAAGGGGGACCGGGGAGCTGTTTTTT.

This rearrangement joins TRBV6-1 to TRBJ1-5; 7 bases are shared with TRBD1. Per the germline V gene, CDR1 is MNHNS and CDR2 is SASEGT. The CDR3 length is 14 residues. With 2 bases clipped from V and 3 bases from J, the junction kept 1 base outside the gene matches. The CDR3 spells CASSERGPNQPQHF. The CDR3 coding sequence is TGTGCCAGCAGTGAAAGGGGGCCCAATCAGCCCCAGCATTTT.

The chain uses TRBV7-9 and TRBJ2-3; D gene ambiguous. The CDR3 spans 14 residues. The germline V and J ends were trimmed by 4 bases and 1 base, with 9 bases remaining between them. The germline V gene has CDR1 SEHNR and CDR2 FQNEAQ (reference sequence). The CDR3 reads CASSSAPGTDTQYF. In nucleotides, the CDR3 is TGTGCCAGCAGCTCGGCCCCAGGCACAGATACGCAGTATTTT. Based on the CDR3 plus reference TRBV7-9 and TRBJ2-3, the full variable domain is DTGVSQNPRHKITKRGQNVTFRCDPISEHNRLYWYRQTLGQGPEFLTYFQNEAQLEKSRLLSDRFSAERPKGSFSTLEIQRTEQGDSAMYLCASSSAPGTDTQYFGPGTRLTVL.

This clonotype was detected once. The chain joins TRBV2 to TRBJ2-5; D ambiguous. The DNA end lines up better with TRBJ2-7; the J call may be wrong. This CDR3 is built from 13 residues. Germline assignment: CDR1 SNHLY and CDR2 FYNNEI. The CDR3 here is CASRKDKDYEQYF. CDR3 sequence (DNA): TGTGCCAGCAGAAAAGACAAAGACTACGAGCAGTACTTC.

This chain's CDR3 is CASRYRVAGGDKNIQYF. The CDR3 DNA reads TGTGCCAGCAGATACAGAGTAGCGGGGGGCGATAAAAACATTCAGTACTTC. V and J are TRBV2 and TRBJ2-4; 10 bases align to TRBD2. The ends lost 6 bases at V and 4 bases at J; junction bases unmatched: 12. Germline loops: CDR1 SNHLY, CDR2 FYNNEI. This CDR3 region has 17 residues.

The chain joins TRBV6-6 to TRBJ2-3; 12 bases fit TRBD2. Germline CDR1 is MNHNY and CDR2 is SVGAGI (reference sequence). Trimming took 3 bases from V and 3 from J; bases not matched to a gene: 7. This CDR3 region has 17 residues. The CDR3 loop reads CASSYRTSGVWTDTQYF. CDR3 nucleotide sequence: TGTGCCAGCAGTTATAGGACTAGCGGGGTGTGGACAGATACGCAGTATTTT.

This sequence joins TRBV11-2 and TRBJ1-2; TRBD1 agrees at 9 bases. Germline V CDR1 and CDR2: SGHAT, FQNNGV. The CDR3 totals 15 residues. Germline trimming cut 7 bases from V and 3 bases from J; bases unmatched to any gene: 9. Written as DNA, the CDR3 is TGTGCCAGCAAAAAGGCCGGGACAGGGTACTATGGCTACACCTTC. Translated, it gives CASKKAGTGYYGYTF.

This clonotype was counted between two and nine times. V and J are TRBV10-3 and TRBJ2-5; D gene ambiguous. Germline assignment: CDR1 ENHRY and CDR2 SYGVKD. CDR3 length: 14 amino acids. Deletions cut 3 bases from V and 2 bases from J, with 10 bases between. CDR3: CAISDGGFQETQYF. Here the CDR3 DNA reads TGTGCCATCAGTGATGGTGGCTTTCAAGAGACCCAGTACTTC.

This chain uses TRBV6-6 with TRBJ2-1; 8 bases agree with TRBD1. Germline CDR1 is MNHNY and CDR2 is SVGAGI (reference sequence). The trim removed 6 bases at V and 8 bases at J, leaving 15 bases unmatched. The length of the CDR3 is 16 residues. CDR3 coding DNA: TGTGCCAGCAGCCACCCCGGGACAGGTATTCTGGATGAGCAGTTCTTC. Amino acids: CASSHPGTGILDEQFF.

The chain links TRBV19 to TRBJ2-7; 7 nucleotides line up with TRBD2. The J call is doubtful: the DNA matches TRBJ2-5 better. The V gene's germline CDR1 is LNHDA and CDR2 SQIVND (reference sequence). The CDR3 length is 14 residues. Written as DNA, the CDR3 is TGTGCCAGTAGACCTCGGGGGGAGCAAGAGACCCAGTACTTC. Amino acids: CASRPRGEQETQYF.

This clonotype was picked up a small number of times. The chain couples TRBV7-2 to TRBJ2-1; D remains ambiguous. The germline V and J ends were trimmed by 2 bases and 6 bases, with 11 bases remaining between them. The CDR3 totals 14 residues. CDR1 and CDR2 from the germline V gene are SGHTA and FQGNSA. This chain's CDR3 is CASSLRVSLNEQFF. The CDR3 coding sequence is TGTGCCAGCAGCTTAAGGGTATCGCTCAATGAGCAGTTCTTC.

CDR3 DNA: TGTGCCAGCAGTCCCCCCTGGACAGCTTACGCTAACTATGGCTACACCTTC. The encoded protein is CASSPPWTAYANYGYTF. This sequence joins TRBV12-3 or TRBV12-4 and TRBJ1-2; tentative D call: TRBD1 (6 bases). The CDR3 extends over 17 amino acids. V lost 5 bases and J 0 bases, leaving 19 bases between the germline ends.

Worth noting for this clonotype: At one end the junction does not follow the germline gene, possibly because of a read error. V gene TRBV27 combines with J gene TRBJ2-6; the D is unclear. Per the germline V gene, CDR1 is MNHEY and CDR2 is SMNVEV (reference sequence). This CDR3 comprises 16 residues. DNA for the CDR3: TGTGCCGGCAGGAGAAACAGTCCCTCTGGGGCCAACGTCCTGACTTTC. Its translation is CAGRRNSPSGANVLTF.

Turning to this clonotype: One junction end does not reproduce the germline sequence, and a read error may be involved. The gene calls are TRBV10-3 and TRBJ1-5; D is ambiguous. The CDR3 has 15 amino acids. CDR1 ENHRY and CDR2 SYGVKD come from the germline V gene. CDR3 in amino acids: CAISGVRGSSQPQHF. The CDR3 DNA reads TGTGCCATCAGTGGAGTGAGAGGAAGCAGTCAGCCCCAGCATTTT.

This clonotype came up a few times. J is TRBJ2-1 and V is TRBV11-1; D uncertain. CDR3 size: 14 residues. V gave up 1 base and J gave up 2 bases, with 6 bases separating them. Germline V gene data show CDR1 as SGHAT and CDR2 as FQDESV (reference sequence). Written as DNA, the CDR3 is TGTGCCAGCAGCTTAGGGCTTCCCTACAATGAGCAGTTCTTC. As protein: CASSLGLPYNEQFF.